This TCR beta chain came from a study of cytomegalovirus exposure and HLA in healthy donors. Study results and limitations: Previous analysis showed most TCR beta V segments were productive about 87% or about 30% of the time. Later analysis identified several of the most significant clusters that appeared linked to common viral pathogens. Judged likely to be a sequencing artifact was a cluster of highly shared sequence variants.

The CDR3 contains 15 residues. J was trimmed by 6 bases and V by 4 bases; bases with no gene match: 11. Germline V gene data show CDR1 as SEHNR and CDR2 as FQNEAQ (reference sequence). Comments on this clone: Its cognate antigen is unknown.

PCR was performed using 60 Vbeta and 13 Jbeta primers. Clones were read by immunoSEQ multiplex PCR, and TCRdb kept only the in-frame ones, dropping some. The top ten hold about 4.4% of the sample, which has some 190,000 clones, just under 75% seen once. The sample comprised PBMCs. The sequence came from a man aged 30 to 45 in good health and CMV-seropositive. The chain recombines TRBV7-9 with TRBJ1-1; 7 bases are shared with TRBD1. The CDR3 sequence is CASSSPEGGLPEAFF. CDR3 coding DNA: TGTGCCAGCAGCTCTCCGGAAGGGGGCTTGCCTGAAGCTTTCTTT.